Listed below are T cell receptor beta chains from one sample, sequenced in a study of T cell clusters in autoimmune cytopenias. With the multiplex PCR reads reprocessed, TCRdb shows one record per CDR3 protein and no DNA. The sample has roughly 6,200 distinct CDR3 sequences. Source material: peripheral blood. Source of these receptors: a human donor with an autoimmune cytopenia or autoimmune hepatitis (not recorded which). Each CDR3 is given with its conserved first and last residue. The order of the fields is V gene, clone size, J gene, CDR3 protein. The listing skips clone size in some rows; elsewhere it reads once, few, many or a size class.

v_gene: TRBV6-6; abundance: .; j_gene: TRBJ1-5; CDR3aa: CASSPTGTDSGNQPQHF
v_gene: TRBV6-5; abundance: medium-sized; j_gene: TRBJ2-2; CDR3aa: CASSYRLDTGELFF
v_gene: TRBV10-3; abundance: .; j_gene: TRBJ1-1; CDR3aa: CAISEQETEAFF
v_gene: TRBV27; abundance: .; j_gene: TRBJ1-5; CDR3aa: CASSSRGPYSNQPQHF
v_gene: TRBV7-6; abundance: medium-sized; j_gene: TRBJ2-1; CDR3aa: CASSLGQSHEQFF
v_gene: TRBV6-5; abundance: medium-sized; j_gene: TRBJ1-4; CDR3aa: CASSTDRVGVPANEKLFF
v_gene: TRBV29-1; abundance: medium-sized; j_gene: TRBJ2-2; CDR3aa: CSASGGAGDSMFF
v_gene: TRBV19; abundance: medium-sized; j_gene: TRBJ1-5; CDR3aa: CASTPPDGLYSNQPQHF
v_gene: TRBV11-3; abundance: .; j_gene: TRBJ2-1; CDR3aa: CASSPAWTGVYNEQFF
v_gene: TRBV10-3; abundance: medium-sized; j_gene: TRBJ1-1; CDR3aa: CAISDPRRTEAFF
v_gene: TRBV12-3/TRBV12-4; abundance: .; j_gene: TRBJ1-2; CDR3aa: CASSLGRGGGYTF
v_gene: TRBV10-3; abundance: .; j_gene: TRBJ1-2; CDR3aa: CASSSSGLDGYTF
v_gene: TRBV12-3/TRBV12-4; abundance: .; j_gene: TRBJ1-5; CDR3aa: CASSFSPRRGSQPQHF
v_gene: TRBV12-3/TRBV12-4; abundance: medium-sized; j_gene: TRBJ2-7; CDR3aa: CASSPEVYEQYF
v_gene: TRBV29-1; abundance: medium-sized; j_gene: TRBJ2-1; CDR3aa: CSVTRGAGYNEQFF
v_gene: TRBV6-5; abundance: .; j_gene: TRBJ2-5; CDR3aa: CASSYPGLAGGPETQYF
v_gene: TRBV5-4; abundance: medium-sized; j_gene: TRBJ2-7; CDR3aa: CASSPRDSSYEQYF
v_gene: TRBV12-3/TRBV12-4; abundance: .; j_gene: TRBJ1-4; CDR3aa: CASSFGGNEKLFF
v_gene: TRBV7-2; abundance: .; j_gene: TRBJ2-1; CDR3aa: CASSLGTPPNEQFF
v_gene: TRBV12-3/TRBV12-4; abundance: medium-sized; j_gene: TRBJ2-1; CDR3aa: CASTWSDWNEQFF